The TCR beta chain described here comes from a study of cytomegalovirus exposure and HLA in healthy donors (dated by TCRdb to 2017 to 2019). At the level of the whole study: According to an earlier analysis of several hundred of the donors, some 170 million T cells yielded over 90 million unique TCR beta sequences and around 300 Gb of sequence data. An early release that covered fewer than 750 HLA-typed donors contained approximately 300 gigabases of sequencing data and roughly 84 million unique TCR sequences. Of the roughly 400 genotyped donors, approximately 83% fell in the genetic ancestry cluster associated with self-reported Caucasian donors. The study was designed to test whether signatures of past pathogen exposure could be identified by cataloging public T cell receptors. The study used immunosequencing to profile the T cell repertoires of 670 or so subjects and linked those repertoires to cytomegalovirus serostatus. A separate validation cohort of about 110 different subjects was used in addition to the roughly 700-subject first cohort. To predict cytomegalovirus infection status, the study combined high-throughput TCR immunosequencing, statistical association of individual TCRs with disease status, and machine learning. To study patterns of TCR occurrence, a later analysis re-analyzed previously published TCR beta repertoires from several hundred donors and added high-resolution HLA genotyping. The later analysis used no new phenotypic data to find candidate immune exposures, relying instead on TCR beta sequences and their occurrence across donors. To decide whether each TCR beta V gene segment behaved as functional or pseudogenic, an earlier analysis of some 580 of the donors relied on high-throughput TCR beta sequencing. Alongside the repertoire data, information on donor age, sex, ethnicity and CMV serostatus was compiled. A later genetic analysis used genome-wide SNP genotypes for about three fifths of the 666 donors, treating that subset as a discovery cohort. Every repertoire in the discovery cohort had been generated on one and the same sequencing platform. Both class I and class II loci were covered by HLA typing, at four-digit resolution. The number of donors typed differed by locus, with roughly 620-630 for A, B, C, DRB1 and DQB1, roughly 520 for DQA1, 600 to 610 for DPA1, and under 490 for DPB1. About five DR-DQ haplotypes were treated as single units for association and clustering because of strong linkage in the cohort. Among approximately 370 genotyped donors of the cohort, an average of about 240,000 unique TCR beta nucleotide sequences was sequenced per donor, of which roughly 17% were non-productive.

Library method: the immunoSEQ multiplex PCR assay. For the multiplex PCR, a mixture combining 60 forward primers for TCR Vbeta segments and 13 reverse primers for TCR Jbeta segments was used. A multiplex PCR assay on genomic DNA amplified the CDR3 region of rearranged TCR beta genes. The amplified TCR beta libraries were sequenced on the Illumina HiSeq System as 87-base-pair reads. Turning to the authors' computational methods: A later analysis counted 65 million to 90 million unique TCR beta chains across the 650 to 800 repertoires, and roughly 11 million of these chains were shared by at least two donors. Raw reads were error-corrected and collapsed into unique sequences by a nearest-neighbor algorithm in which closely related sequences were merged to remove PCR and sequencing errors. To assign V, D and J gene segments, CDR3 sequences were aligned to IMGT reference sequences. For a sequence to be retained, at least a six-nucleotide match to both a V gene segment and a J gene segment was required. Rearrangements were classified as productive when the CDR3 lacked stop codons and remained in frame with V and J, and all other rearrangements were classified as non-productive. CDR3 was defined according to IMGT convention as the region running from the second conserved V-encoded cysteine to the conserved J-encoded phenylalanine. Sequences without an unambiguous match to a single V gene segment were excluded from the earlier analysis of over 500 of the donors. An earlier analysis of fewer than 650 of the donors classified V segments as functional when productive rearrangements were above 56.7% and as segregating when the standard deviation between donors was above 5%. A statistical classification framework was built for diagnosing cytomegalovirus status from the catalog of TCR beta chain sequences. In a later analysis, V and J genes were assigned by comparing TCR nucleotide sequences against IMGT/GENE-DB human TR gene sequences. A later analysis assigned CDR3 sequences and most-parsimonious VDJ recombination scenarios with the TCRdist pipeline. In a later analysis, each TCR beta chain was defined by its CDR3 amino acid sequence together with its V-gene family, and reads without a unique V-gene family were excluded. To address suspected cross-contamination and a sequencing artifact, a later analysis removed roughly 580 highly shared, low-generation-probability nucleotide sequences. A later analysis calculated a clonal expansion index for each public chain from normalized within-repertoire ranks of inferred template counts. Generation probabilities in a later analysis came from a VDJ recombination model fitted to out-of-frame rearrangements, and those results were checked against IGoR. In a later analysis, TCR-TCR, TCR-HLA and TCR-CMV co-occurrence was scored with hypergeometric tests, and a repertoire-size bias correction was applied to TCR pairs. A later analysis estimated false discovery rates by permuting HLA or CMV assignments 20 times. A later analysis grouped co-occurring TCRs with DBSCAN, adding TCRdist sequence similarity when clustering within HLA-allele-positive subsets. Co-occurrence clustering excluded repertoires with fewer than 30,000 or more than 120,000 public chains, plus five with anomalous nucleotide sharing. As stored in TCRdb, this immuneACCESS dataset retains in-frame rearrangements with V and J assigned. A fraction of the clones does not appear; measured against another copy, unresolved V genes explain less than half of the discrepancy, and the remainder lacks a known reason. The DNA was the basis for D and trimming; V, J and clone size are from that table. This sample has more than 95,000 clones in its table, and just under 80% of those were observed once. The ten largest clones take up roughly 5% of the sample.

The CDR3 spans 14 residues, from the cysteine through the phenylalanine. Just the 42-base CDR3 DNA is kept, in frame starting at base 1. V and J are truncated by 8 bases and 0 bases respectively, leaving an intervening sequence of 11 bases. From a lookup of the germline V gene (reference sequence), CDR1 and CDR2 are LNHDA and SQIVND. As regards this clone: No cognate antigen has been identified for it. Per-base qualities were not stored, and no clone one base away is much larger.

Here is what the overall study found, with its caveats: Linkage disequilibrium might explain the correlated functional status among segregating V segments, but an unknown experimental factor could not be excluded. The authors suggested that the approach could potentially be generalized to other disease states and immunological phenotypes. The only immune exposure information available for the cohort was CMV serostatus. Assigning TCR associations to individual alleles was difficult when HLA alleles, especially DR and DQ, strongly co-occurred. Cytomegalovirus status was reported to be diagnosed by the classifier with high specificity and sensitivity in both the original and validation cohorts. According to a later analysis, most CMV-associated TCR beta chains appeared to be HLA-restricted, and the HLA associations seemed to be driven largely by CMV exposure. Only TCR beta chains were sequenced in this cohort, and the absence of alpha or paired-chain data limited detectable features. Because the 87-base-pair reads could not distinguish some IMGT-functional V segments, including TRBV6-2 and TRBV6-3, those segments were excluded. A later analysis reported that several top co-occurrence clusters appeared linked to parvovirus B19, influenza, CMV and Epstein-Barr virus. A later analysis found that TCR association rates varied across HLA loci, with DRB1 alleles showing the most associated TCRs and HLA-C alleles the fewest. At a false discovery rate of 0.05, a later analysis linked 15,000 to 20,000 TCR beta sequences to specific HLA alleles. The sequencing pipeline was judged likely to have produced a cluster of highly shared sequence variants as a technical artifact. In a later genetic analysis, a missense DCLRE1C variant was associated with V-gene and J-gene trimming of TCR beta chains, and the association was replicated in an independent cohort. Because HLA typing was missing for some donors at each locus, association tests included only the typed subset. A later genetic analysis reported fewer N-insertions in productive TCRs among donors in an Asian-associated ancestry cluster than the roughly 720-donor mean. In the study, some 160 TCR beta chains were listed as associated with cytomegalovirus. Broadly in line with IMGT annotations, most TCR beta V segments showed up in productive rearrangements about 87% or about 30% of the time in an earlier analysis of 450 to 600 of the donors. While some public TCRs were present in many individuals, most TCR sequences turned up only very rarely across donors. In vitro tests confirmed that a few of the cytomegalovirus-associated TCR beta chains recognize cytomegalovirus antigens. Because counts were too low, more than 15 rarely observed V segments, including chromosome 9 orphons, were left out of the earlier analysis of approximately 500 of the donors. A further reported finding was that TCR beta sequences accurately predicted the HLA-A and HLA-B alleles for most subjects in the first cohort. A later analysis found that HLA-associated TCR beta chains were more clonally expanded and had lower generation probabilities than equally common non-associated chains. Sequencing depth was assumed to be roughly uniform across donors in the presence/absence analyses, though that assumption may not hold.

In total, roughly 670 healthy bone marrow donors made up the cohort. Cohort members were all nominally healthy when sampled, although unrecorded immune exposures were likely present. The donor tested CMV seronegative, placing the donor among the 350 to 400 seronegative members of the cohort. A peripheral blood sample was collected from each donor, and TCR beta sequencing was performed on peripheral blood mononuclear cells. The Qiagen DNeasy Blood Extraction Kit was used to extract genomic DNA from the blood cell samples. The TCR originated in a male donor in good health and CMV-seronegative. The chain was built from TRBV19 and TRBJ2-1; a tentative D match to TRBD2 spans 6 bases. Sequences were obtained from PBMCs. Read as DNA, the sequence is TGTGCCAGTCGACTCGGGGGCTCCTACAATGAGCAGTTCTTC. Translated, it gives CASRLGGSYNEQFF.